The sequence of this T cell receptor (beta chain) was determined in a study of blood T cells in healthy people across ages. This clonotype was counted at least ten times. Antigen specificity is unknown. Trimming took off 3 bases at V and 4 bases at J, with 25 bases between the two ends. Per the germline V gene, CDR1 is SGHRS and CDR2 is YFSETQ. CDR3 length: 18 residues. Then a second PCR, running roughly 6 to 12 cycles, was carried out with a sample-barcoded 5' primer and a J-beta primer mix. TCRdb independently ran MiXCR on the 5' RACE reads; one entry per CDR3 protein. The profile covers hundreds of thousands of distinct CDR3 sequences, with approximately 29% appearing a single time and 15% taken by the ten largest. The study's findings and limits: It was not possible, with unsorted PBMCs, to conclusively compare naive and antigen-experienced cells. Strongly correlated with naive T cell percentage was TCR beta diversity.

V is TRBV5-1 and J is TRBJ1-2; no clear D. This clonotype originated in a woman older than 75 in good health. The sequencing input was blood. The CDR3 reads CASSSGLLRSLTSYGYTF. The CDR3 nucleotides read TGCGCCAGCAGCTCAGGCCTTCTCAGGTCCCTTACATCCTATGGCTACACCTTC.